This TCR beta chain was profiled in a study of blood T cell repertoires in COVID-19. About the study: Material from acute and convalescent COVID-19 was sourced from the United States, Italy and Spain. PBMCs, B-cell-depleted T cells, or T cells provided the cDNA or gDNA that made up the material.

Study processing details: Estimates of nucleated cell counts were drawn from the amplification of reference gene primers. Produced via immunoSEQ multiplex PCR; TCRdb's table is partial and in-frame only. Clonal size and the V and J genes are those of that table, whereas D and trimming came from the DNA. The sample includes 180,000 or so clones, over 75% seen only once; the top ten take more than 8%. The table lists this clone with a count of one. This receptor was obtained from an elderly woman with acute or convalescent COVID-19. Sequencing was performed on peripheral blood.

CDR3 region: CASSQEGRGELFF. The CDR3 nucleotides are TGTGCCAGCAGCCAAGAGGGGCGCGGGGAGCTGTTTTTT. V and J are TRBV3-1 (or the pseudogene TRBV3-2) and TRBJ2-2; the D gene is possibly TRBD1 (5 bases). The CDR3 is made up of 13 amino acids. The germline V and J ends were trimmed by 0 bases and 7 bases, with 6 bases remaining between them. CDR1 and CDR2 from the germline V gene are LGHDT and YNNKEL (reference sequence).